One TCR beta chain is described in this entry. Antigen specificity is unknown. The source of the sample is a study of beta chain features in type 1 diabetes. Study results and caveats: For Type 1 diabetes patients, all four CD4+ subsets carried TCRB CDR3s that were moderately but significantly shorter.

The CDR3 totals 17 residues. Germline-derived CDR1 and CDR2 are MGHRA and YSYEKL. V was clipped by 4 bases and J by 8 bases, with 26 bases between them. Since all of the isolated RNA was reverse transcribed, expressed TCRB transcripts were what got sequenced. Clones were sequenced by immunoSEQ multiplex PCR, and TCRdb holds only the in-frame ones, with some missing. The sample lists about 260,000 clones; around 24% were seen once. The material sequenced was naive CD4+ T cells from blood. This chain joins TRBV4-1 and TRBJ1-2; D is possibly TRBD1 (5 bases). The sequence was collected from a woman younger than 45 with type 1 diabetes. For the CDR3, the DNA is TGCGCCAGCAGCCGAATTGGCACAGGAGAGTCTCCTGGGGGCTACACCTTC. This codes for CASSRIGTGESPGGYTF.